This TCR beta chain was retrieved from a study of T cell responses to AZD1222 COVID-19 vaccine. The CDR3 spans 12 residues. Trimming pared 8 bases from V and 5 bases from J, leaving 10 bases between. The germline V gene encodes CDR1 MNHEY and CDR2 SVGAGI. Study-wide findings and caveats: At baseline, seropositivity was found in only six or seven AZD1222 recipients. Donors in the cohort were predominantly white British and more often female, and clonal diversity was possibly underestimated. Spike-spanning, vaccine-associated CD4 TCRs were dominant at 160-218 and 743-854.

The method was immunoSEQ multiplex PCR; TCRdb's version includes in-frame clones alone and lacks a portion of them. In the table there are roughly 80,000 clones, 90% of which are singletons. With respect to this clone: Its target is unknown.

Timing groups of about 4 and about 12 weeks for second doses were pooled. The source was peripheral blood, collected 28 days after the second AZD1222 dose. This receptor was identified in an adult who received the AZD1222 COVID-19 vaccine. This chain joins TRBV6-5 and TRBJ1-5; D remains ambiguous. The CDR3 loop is CASGRTHQPQHF. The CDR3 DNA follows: TGTGCCAGCGGAAGGACCCATCAGCCCCAGCATTTT.